These 30 T cell receptor beta chains share one sample of origin, sequenced in a study of blood T cell repertoires in COVID-19. The assay was immunoSEQ multiplex PCR, and TCRdb's table has in-frame clones only and misses some. The sample carries approximately 92,000 clones, 80% to 85% recorded once. The sample consisted of peripheral blood. The receptors stem from a man aged 65-85 years with active or convalescent COVID-19.

The CDR3 bases are TGTGCCTGGAATGACAGGGTCACTGAAGCTTTCTTT. The encoded protein is CAWNDRVTEAFF. The chain employs TRBV30 and TRBJ1-1; 7 nucleotides align to TRBD1. V lost 4 bases, J lost 4 bases, and 3 bases stayed unmatched. Germline CDR1 and CDR2: GTSNPN and SVGIG (reference sequence). This CDR3 has 12 amino acids. The variable domain in full, completed from reference TRBV30 and TRBJ1-1, reads SQTIHQWPATLVQPVGSPLSLECTVEGTSNPNLYWYRQAAGRGLQLLFYSVGIGQISSEVPQNLSASRPQDRQFILSSKKLLLSDSGFYLCAWNDRVTEAFFGQGTRLTVV.

In its sample, this clone was seen a few times. The chain uses TRBV18 and TRBJ2-3; TRBD1 might be the D (5 bases). V lost 2 bases to trimming and J lost 6 bases, with 9 bases between them. This CDR3 contains 13 residues. Germline assignment: CDR1 KGHSH and CDR2 LQKENI. The CDR3 DNA sequence: TGTGCCAGCTCACCAGGGGCTGGGGATACGCAGTATTTT. Protein product: CASSPGAGDTQYF. The whole variable domain, remainder taken from reference TRBV18 and TRBJ2-3, is NAGVMQNPRHLVRRRGQEARLRCSPMKGHSHVYWYRQLPEEGLKFMVYLQKENIIDESGMPKERFSAEFPKEGPSILRIQQVVRGDSAAYFCASSPGAGDTQYFGPGTRLTVL.

The chain has TRBV6-5 and TRBJ1-1, with 7 bases fitting TRBD1. The trim removed 7 bases at V and 1 base at J, leaving 3 bases unmatched. This CDR3 is 13 amino acids long. Germline values: CDR1 MNHEY, CDR2 SVGAGI. This CDR3 reads CASTRTGNTEAFF. The CDR3 bases are TGTGCCAGCACTCGGACAGGGAACACTGAAGCTTTCTTT.

The chain recombines TRBV19 with TRBJ2-1, with a weak D call TRBD1 (5 bases). V was trimmed by 4 bases and J by 5 bases, leaving 9 bases between them. The CDR3 is 13 residues long. The germline CDR1 and CDR2 sequences are LNHDA and SQIVND (reference sequence). The CDR3 DNA is TGTGCCAGTAGTACAGGGTGGGACAATGAGCAGTTCTTC. It is translated as CASSTGWDNEQFF.

With regard to this clone: Other nucleotide sequences from this sample produce the same CDR3. The rearrangement uses TRBV7-2 and TRBJ2-2, with 12 positions matching TRBD2. Per the germline V gene, CDR1 is SGHTA and CDR2 is FQGNSA. This CDR3 has 18 residues. V shed 1 base and J 2 bases; nucleotides not matched to a gene: 5. CDR3 bases: TGTGCCAGCAGCTTAGTTCTAGCGGGGGGGCCTAACACCGGGGAGCTGTTTTTT. It yields the protein CASSLVLAGGPNTGELFF.

The chain couples TRBV23-1 to TRBJ2-7, with 7 bases aligning to TRBD1. TRBV23-1 falls under the ORF class, with uncertain function. The CDR3 has 16 residues. V lost 0 bases to trimming and J lost 3 bases; unmatched junction nucleotides: 8. The CDR3 protein is CASSQSRGGYRYEQYF. The CDR3 DNA follows: TGCGCCAGCAGTCAATCGAGAGGGGGCTACCGCTACGAGCAGTACTTC.

This chain joins TRBV28 and TRBJ2-1, with D possibly matching TRBD1 (5 bases). This CDR3 region has 15 residues. V shed 7 bases and J shed 0 bases, with 13 bases lying between them. The germline CDR1 and CDR2 sequences are MDHEN and SYDVKM. This CDR3 reads CASNLQGGSYNEQFF. Written as DNA, the CDR3 is TGTGCCAGCAACCTCCAGGGTGGCTCCTACAATGAGCAGTTCTTC.

This clone was seen a single time. This chain joins TRBV30 and TRBJ2-2; maybe TRBD1 (6 bases). V was clipped by 3 bases and J by 4 bases, with 15 bases between them. Germline loops: CDR1 GTSNPN, CDR2 SVGIG (reference sequence). The CDR3 spans 15 residues. The DNA of the CDR3 is TGTGCCTGGAGCACAACAGGGATAGGCACCGGGGAGCTGTTTTTT. As protein: CAWSTTGIGTGELFF.

This chain connects TRBV5-1 to TRBJ2-5; 10 bases align to TRBD2. Looked up from germline, CDR1 is SGHRS and CDR2 is YFSETQ. V lost 0 bases to trimming and J lost 5 bases; unmatched junction nucleotides: 7. The CDR3 consists of 16 residues. The CDR3 DNA follows: TGCGCCAGCAGCTTGGGGGCTAGCGGGGGTGAGGAGACCCAGTACTTC. Translation gives CASSLGASGGEETQYF. Together with reference TRBV5-1 and TRBJ2-5, the CDR3 gives the full variable domain: KAGVTQTPRYLIKTRGQQVTLSCSPISGHRSVSWYQQTPGQGLQFLFEYFSETQRNKGNFPGRFSGRQFSNSRSEMNVSTLELGDSALYLCASSLGASGGEETQYFGPGTRLLVL.

This rearrangement joins TRBV18 to TRBJ2-5; 7 nucleotides align to TRBD1. The CDR3 has 14 residues. Germline assignment: CDR1 KGHSH and CDR2 LQKENI. Trimming took 4 bases from V and 4 from J; bases not matched to a gene: 6. The CDR3 DNA reads TGTGCCAGCTCACAGGACAGGTCAAGAGAGACCCAGTACTTC. It encodes CASSQDRSRETQYF. Supplemented by reference TRBV18 and TRBJ2-5, the full variable domain reads NAGVMQNPRHLVRRRGQEARLRCSPMKGHSHVYWYRQLPEEGLKFMVYLQKENIIDESGMPKERFSAEFPKEGPSILRIQQVVRGDSAAYFCASSQDRSRETQYFGPGTRLLVL.

The rearrangement uses TRBV6-4 and TRBJ1-1, with D tentatively TRBD1 (6 bases). V lost 6 bases and J 0 bases, leaving 14 bases between the germline ends. This CDR3 comprises 15 residues. From germline, CDR1 is MRHNA and CDR2 SNTAGT. CDR3 sequence (DNA): TGTGCCAGCAGATCGGAGGGGGGGATGAACACTGAAGCTTTCTTT. It translates to CASRSEGGMNTEAFF.

CDR3 nucleotides: TGCGCCAGCAGCGCACTAGCGGGGGAATACAATGAGCAGTTCTTC. Protein: CASSALAGEYNEQFF. J is TRBJ2-1 and V is TRBV5-1; the match to TRBD2 covers 11 bases. This CDR3 has 15 amino acids. The V and J ends lost 4 bases and 4 bases, in that order; junction bases with no gene match: 4. Germline V gene sequence: CDR1 SGHRS, CDR2 YFSETQ.

The chain joins TRBV20-1 to TRBJ1-1; the D is unclear. The CDR3 spans 10 residues. Germline CDR1 DFQATT, CDR2 SNEGSKA (reference sequence). V was pared by 7 bases and J by 7 bases, with 10 bases between. CDR3 loop: CSVGKNEAFF. CDR3 bases: TGCAGTGTTGGCAAAAATGAAGCTTTCTTT.

This clone was counted once. The rearrangement joins TRBV7-3 to TRBJ2-5; D call uncertain. This CDR3 is 13 amino acids long. Germline lookup yields CDR1 SGHTA and CDR2 FQGTGA. V lost 3 bases and J lost 3, with 8 bases in between. CDR3 amino acids: CASSFKGEETQYF. CDR3 in DNA: TGTGCCAGCAGCTTTAAAGGAGAAGAGACCCAGTACTTC.

CDR3: CSVGQPQETQYF. The CDR3 DNA is TGCAGCGTGGGACAGCCTCAAGAGACCCAGTACTTC. The chain has TRBV29-1 and TRBJ2-5; the match to TRBD1 covers 7 bases. This CDR3 is 12 amino acids long. The trim removed 6 bases at V and 2 bases at J, leaving 3 bases unmatched. Germline V gene sequence: CDR1 SQVTM, CDR2 ANQGSEA. The entire variable domain, with the rest obtained from reference TRBV29-1 and TRBJ2-5, is as follows: SAVISQKPSRDICQRGTSLTIQCQVDSQVTMMFWYRQQPGQSLTLIATANQGSEATYESGFVIDKFPISRPNLTFSTLTVSNMSPEDSSIYLCSVGQPQETQYFGPGTRLLVL.

This clone came up once. The rearrangement joins TRBV5-6 to TRBJ1-5; 7 positions match TRBD1. The CDR3 extends over 16 amino acids. Trimming at V came to 1 base and at J to 4 bases, leaving 8 bases not matched to a gene. The V gene's germline CDR1 is SGHDT and CDR2 YYEEEE. CDR3 amino acids: CASSLYGTDANQPQHF. CDR3 sequence (DNA): TGTGCCAGCAGCTTGTATGGGACAGACGCTAATCAGCCCCAGCATTTT.

The V and J genes are TRBV2 and TRBJ1-4; 7 bases agree with TRBD1. V lost 6 bases and J lost 0; bases outside the gene matches: 4. This CDR3 has 15 amino acids. Germline loops: CDR1 SNHLY, CDR2 FYNNEI. CDR3 region: CASSRQGATNEKLFF. The DNA of the CDR3 is TGTGCCAGCAGCAGGCAGGGGGCAACTAATGAAAAACTGTTTTTT.

The chain uses TRBV27 and TRBJ2-7; 9 positions match TRBD1. This CDR3 spans 19 amino acids. Germline V gene sequence: CDR1 MNHEY, CDR2 SMNVEV (reference sequence). V lost 7 bases, J lost 0 bases, and 19 bases stayed unmatched. The CDR3 coding sequence is TGTGCCAGCAAACCGTGGGGGGTGGGGACAGGGAGGAGCTCCTACGAGCAGTACTTC. Residues: CASKPWGVGTGRSSYEQYF.

This rearrangement joins TRBV5-1 to TRBJ2-3; possibly TRBD1 for D (6 bases). This CDR3 is 14 amino acids long. The V end was cut by 0 bases, the J end by 7 bases, with 12 bases between. Germline V gene data show CDR1 as SGHRS and CDR2 as YFSETQ. The CDR3 here is CASSLGSGENTQYF. The CDR3 region has the DNA TGCGCCAGCAGCTTGGGGTCAGGGGAGAATACGCAGTATTTT.

This chain joins TRBV7-3 and TRBJ2-2, with D perhaps matching TRBD2 (6 bases). The CDR3 sequence is 17 residues long. V shed 5 bases and J shed 1 base, with 17 bases lying between them. CDR1 is SGHTA, CDR2 FQGTGA, per germline. The CDR3 nucleotides read TGTGCCAGCAGCCTAGGACGCTCCGGGAGGAACACCGGGGAGCTGTTTTTT. It yields the protein CASSLGRSGRNTGELFF.

As for this clone: The germline gene is not matched at one end of the junction; a read error may be the cause. This sequence joins TRBV12-3 or TRBV12-4 and TRBJ2-7; D is possibly TRBD1 (5 bases). This CDR3 has 12 residues. This CDR3 is CASSLAGQGPRF. For the CDR3, the DNA is TGTGCCAGCAGTTTAGCGGGGCAGGGCCCCAGATTC.

This chain uses TRBV5-1 with TRBJ2-7, with TRBD2 matching over 7 bases. Germline-derived CDR1 and CDR2 are SGHRS and YFSETQ. The J segment lost 2 bases and the V segment lost 4 bases, leaving 6 bases of the junction unmatched. CDR3 length equals 14 residues. This CDR3 is CASSHKSGAYEQYF. Written as DNA, the CDR3 is TGCGCCAGCAGCCACAAAAGCGGGGCCTACGAGCAGTACTTC.

The chain recombines TRBV2 with TRBJ1-6; unclear D gene. This CDR3 contains 16 residues. Germline loops: CDR1 SNHLY, CDR2 FYNNEI. V was shortened by 4 bases and J by 0 bases, with 10 bases between the two germline ends. The CDR3 DNA is TGTGCCAGCAGTGGGGAGGTGAGCTCCTATAATTCACCCCTCCACTTT. Residues: CASSGEVSSYNSPLHF.

This sequence joins TRBV3-1 (or the pseudogene TRBV3-2) and TRBJ1-3; 10 bases fit TRBD1. This CDR3 has 17 residues. After removal of 5 bases from V and 2 bases from J, the junction contained 9 bases not matched to a gene. CDR1 LGHDT and CDR2 YNNKEL come from the germline V gene (reference sequence). CDR3 sequence: CASSGRDRGLTGNTIYF. The CDR3 nucleotides are TGTGCCAGCAGCGGTCGGGACAGGGGTCTTACTGGAAACACCATATATTTT.

The chain carries TRBV5-6 and TRBJ1-6, with D possibly matching TRBD1 (5 bases). Between the trimmed V and J ends, which lost 4 bases and 2 bases, there was a span of 10 bases. The germline gives CDR1 SGHDT, CDR2 YYEEEE. The CDR3 runs to 15 residues. CDR3 sequence (DNA): TGTGCCAGCAGCCATCGGGGGACCTATAATTCACCCCTCCACTTT. It yields the protein CASSHRGTYNSPLHF.

The rearrangement joins TRBV24-1 to TRBJ2-2, with unresolved D. This CDR3 region has 15 residues. Trimming cost V 10 bases and J 1 base, with 15 bases left between them. Germline V gene lookup returns CDR1 KGHDR and CDR2 SFDVKD. In DNA form, the CDR3 reads TGTGCCACGCGGTCATCTGGCGGGAACACCGGGGAGCTGTTTTTT. Encoded protein: CATRSSGGNTGELFF.

The chain combines TRBV19 with TRBJ2-1; 9 bases align to TRBD2. The J segment lost 9 bases and the V segment lost 7 bases, leaving 16 bases of the junction unmatched. Germline V gene data show CDR1 as LNHDA and CDR2 as SQIVND (reference sequence). The length of the CDR3 is 16 residues. In nucleotides, the CDR3 is TGTGCCAGTACCCCGGAGCGGGCGGGGGGGCGAGGTGAGCAGTTCTTC. Translation gives CASTPERAGGRGEQFF.

The chain has TRBV3-1 (or the pseudogene TRBV3-2) and TRBJ2-1, with 10 bases aligning to TRBD2. V gave up 4 bases and J gave up 4 bases; unmatched junction bases: 7. The CDR3 sequence is 16 residues long. In germline, CDR1 is LGHDT, CDR2 YNNKEL (reference sequence). The CDR3 DNA reads as TGTGCCAGCAGCCCCTCCGAGCGGGGGGGGTACAATGAGCAGTTCTTC. Protein: CASSPSERGGYNEQFF.

The chain combines TRBV12-3 or TRBV12-4 with TRBJ1-1; possible D gene TRBD1, 5 bases. Trimming shortened V by 6 bases and J by 8 bases, and 16 bases separated the two germline ends. The CDR3 is 13 amino acids. This CDR3 reads CASSYDSRREAFF. The CDR3 DNA is TGTGCCAGCAGCTACGACAGTCGAAGGGAAGCTTTCTTT.

The chain recombines TRBV5-1 with TRBJ2-5; 9 bases are a match to TRBD2. CDR1 and CDR2 from the germline V gene are SGHRS and YFSETQ. This CDR3 has 18 amino acids. Trimming removed 1 base from V and 3 bases from J; junction bases left unmatched: 13. CDR3 sequence: CASSLWGSAGGPEETQYF. The CDR3 nucleotides are TGCGCCAGCAGCTTGTGGGGTTCGGCGGGGGGGCCGGAAGAGACCCAGTACTTC.